The T cell receptor (beta chain) under discussion was sequenced for a study of T cells in Graves' hyperthyroidism and ophthalmopathy. This CDR3 has 13 amino acids. Trimming took 2 bases from V and 5 from J, leaving 9 bases between them. CDR1 and CDR2 from the germline V gene are SGHNT and YENEEA. This clonotype was recorded many times. Amplification targeted TCR beta CDR3 regions from RNA transcripts. A first-round RT-PCR of the TCR CDR3 used the HTBI primer set. TCRdb itself ran the multiplex PCR reads through MiXCR, one entry per CDR3 protein. The sample consists of 300,000 to 500,000 distinct CDR3 sequences, about 15% of them appearing once.

The sequence derives from a young woman with Graves' hyperthyroidism. The V gene is TRBV11-3, the J gene TRBJ1-1; D not resolved. Sample: blood. CDR3 DNA sequence: TGTGCCAGCAGCTTACTCAAAGGTACTGAAGCTTTCTTT. Protein product: CASSLLKGTEAFF.